The next 32 T cell receptor beta chains were all read from a single sample in a study of cytomegalovirus exposure and HLA in healthy donors. Researchers ran the PCR with 60 Vbeta and 13 Jbeta primers. Measured with immunoSEQ multiplex PCR; TCRdb has only the in-frame clones, and not every one. The sample has a few hundred thousand clones; roughly 80% are singletons. The sample consisted of PBMCs. These receptor sequences come from a man aged 35 to 55 in good health and CMV-seronegative.

The sample holds one count of this clone. The rearrangement joins TRBV2 to TRBJ2-4; D is perhaps TRBD1 (6 bases). Trimming cost V 4 bases and J 0 bases, with 7 bases left between them. The length of the CDR3 is 14 residues. CDR1 and CDR2 from the germline V gene are SNHLY and FYNNEI. CDR3 sequence: CASSGRGAKNIQYF. The DNA for the CDR3 is TGTGCCAGCAGTGGCAGGGGAGCCAAAAACATTCAGTACTTC.

The rearrangement uses TRBV28 and TRBJ2-3; D ambiguous. The germline CDR1 and CDR2 sequences are MDHEN and SYDVKM. The CDR3 runs 11 residues. V shed 6 bases and J shed 4 bases, with 5 bases lying between them. In nucleotides, the CDR3 is TGTGCCAGCAGGAGGTCAGATACGCAGTATTTT. Its protein product is CASRRSDTQYF. Variable domain in full (rest from reference TRBV28 and TRBJ2-3): DVKVTQSSRYLVKRTGEKVFLECVQDMDHENMFWYRQDPGLGLRLIYFSYDVKMKEKGDIPEGYSVSREKKERFSLILESASTNQTSMYLCASRRSDTQYFGPGTRLTVL.

The chain joins TRBV14 to TRBJ2-3, with a possible D match to TRBD2 (6 bases). The CDR3 loop spans 17 amino acids. In germline, CDR1 is SGHDN, CDR2 FVKESK. V was cut by 2 bases and J by 0 bases, with 15 bases left in between. In nucleotides, the CDR3 is TGTGCCAGCAGCCAACCGGGACTCAACCGAAGCACAGATACGCAGTATTTT. This encodes CASSQPGLNRSTDTQYF.

Comments on this clone: This sample includes further DNA sequences coding for the same CDR3. V and J are TRBV7-2 and TRBJ2-7, with 8 bases fitting TRBD1. The V gene end was trimmed by 1 base and the J gene end by 4 bases; junction bases not matched to a gene: 3. The CDR3 length is 14 residues. Germline CDR1 reads SGHTA; CDR2 reads FQGNSA. The CDR3 loop reads CASSLGTGFYEQYF. The CDR3 DNA reads TGTGCCAGCAGCTTAGGGACAGGGTTTTACGAGCAGTACTTC. The full variable domain, in which reference TRBV7-2 and TRBJ2-7 provide the parts outside the CDR3, is GAGVSQSPSNKVTEKGKDVELRCDPISGHTALYWYRQSLGQGLEFLIYFQGNSAPDKSGLPSDRFSAERTGGSVSTLTIQRTQQEDSAVYLCASSLGTGFYEQYFGPGTRLTVT.

This clone was recorded a few times. V and J are TRBV5-6 and TRBJ2-1; 7 nucleotides agree with TRBD1. Germline V gene sequence: CDR1 SGHDT, CDR2 YYEEEE. The CDR3 length is 12 residues. Unmatched junction bases numbered 4, after V lost 5 bases and J lost 8 bases. The CDR3 DNA reads as TGTGCCAGCAGTCGACAGGGTTATGAGCAGTTCTTC. Its protein is CASSRQGYEQFF.

The chain has TRBV2 and TRBJ2-2; D is ambiguous. From germline, CDR1 is SNHLY and CDR2 FYNNEI. Trimming stripped 8 bases from V and 9 bases from J, with 10 bases between. The length of the CDR3 is 11 residues. This CDR3 is CASSGARELFF. The DNA for the CDR3 is TGTGCCAGCTCCGGAGCCCGGGAGCTGTTTTTT. Combining the CDR3 with reference TRBV2 and TRBJ2-2 gives the whole variable domain EPEVTQTPSHQVTQMGQEVILRCVPISNHLYFYWYRQILGQKVEFLVSFYNNEISEKSEIFDDQFSVERPDGSNFTLKIRSTKLEDSAMYFCASSGARELFFGEGSRLTVL.

This clone was observed once. V is TRBV9 and J is TRBJ2-2; D might be TRBD1 (6 bases). CDR1 SGDLS and CDR2 YYNGEE come from the germline V gene. This CDR3 is built from 17 residues. The V end lost 0 bases, the J end lost 4 bases, and 16 bases lay between the germline ends. CDR3 DNA sequence: TGTGCCAGCAGCGTAGGGGGGACAAGTGGTCCCACCGGGGAGCTGTTTTTT. It specifies CASSVGGTSGPTGELFF.

The chain recombines TRBV15 with TRBJ2-1; 11 nucleotides agree with TRBD2. The CDR3 sequence is 14 residues long. Germline values: CDR1 LNHNV, CDR2 YYDKDF (reference sequence). V lost 0 bases, J lost 10 bases, and 2 bases stayed unmatched. CDR3 sequence (DNA): TGTGCCACCAGCAGAGATCGACTAGCGGGGGAGCAGTTCTTC. Residues: CATSRDRLAGEQFF.

The V call is TRBV5-1, the J call TRBJ2-5; TRBD1 agrees at 9 bases. The CDR3 runs to 14 residues. With 4 bases clipped from V and 5 bases from J, the junction kept 6 bases outside the gene matches. In germline, CDR1 is SGHRS, CDR2 YFSETQ. The CDR3 DNA is TGCGCCAGCAGCCCCGGACAGGGGTGGGAGACCCAGTACTTC. Protein sequence: CASSPGQGWETQYF.

The chain is built from TRBV2 and TRBJ1-2, with a tentative D call TRBD1 (5 bases). Between the trimmed V and J ends, which lost 8 bases and 3 bases, there was a span of 13 bases. The CDR3 totals 13 residues. The V gene's germline CDR1 is SNHLY and CDR2 FYNNEI. The CDR3 reads CASGPWGYYGYTF. The CDR3 coding sequence is TGTGCCAGCGGACCGTGGGGCTACTATGGCTACACCTTC.

The chain combines TRBV29-1 with TRBJ2-5; D may be TRBD2 (7 bases). From germline, CDR1 is SQVTM and CDR2 ANQGSEA. V lost 5 bases, J lost 5 bases, and 21 bases lay in between. CDR3 size: 15 residues. DNA for the CDR3: TGCAGCGTTCCCCAGGGGAGGGAAGACGCGGAGACCCAGTACTTC. Its protein is CSVPQGREDAETQYF.

The chain combines TRBV2 with TRBJ2-2, with 11 bases matching TRBD2. Germline CDR1 is SNHLY and CDR2 is FYNNEI. CDR3 length: 16 residues. J was trimmed by 1 base and V by 7 bases; bases with no gene match: 5. The CDR3 DNA reads TGTGCCAGCACTAAGACTAGCGGGGAGAACACCGGGGAGCTGTTTTTT. Its translation is CASTKTSGENTGELFF.

CDR3: CASSPSGGTGELFF. CDR3 coding DNA: TGTGCCAGCTCACCGAGCGGGGGCACCGGGGAGCTGTTTTTT. This chain connects TRBV18 to TRBJ2-2; TRBD2 matches 8 bases. Germline V CDR1 and CDR2: KGHSH, LQKENI. This CDR3 is built from 14 residues. Trimming at V came to 3 bases and at J to 4 bases, leaving 1 base not matched to a gene. Using reference TRBV18 and TRBJ2-2 for the parts outside the CDR3, the full variable domain is NAGVMQNPRHLVRRRGQEARLRCSPMKGHSHVYWYRQLPEEGLKFMVYLQKENIIDESGMPKERFSAEFPKEGPSILRIQQVVRGDSAAYFCASSPSGGTGELFFGEGSRLTVL.

This chain joins TRBV2 and TRBJ1-2; D not resolved. Trimming shortened V by 11 bases and J by 4 bases, and 17 bases separated the two germline ends. The CDR3 runs to 13 residues. Germline V CDR1 and CDR2: SNHLY, FYNNEI. CDR3 nucleotides: TGTGCCGGAGCGCCGGCGGAGATCTATGGCTACACCTTC. Translated: CAGAPAEIYGYTF. Full variable domain (missing parts from reference TRBV2 and TRBJ1-2): EPEVTQTPSHQVTQMGQEVILRCVPISNHLYFYWYRQILGQKVEFLVSFYNNEISEKSEIFDDQFSVERPDGSNFTLKIRSTKLEDSAMYFCAGAPAEIYGYTFGSGTRLTVV.

J is TRBJ2-5 and V is TRBV5-1; no clear D gene. Looked up from germline, CDR1 is SGHRS and CDR2 is YFSETQ. V was shortened by 3 bases and J by 0 bases, with 6 bases between the two germline ends. This CDR3 comprises 13 residues. The CDR3 nucleotides are TGCGCCAGCAGCTCCCCGTACCAAGAGACCCAGTACTTC. Protein sequence: CASSSPYQETQYF.

This clone is categorized as medium-sized (0.01 to 0.1%). The chain has TRBV27 and TRBJ2-3; no definite D call. Germline V CDR1 and CDR2: MNHEY, SMNVEV (reference sequence). The V and J ends lost 6 bases and 4 bases respectively, with 11 bases between them. The CDR3 contains 13 residues. The CDR3 loop is CASRFLSADTQYF. The CDR3 bases are TGTGCCAGCAGGTTCCTTTCCGCAGATACGCAGTATTTT.

The rearrangement links TRBV9 to TRBJ2-3, with 7 bases identical to TRBD1. The V gene's germline CDR1 is SGDLS and CDR2 YYNGEE. V lost 3 bases to trimming and J lost 0 bases; unmatched junction nucleotides: 4. The CDR3 spans 15 residues. The CDR3 DNA reads as TGTGCCAGCAGCGGGGGACAGCCAAGCACAGATACGCAGTATTTT. Amino acids: CASSGGQPSTDTQYF. Based on the CDR3 plus reference TRBV9 and TRBJ2-3, the full variable domain is DSGVTQTPKHLITATGQRVTLRCSPRSGDLSVYWYQQSLDQGLQFLIQYYNGEERAKGNILERFSAQQFPDLHSELNLSSLELGDSALYFCASSGGQPSTDTQYFGPGTRLTVL.

This clone was picked up one time. The rearrangement joins TRBV7-9 to TRBJ2-2; 10 bases are shared with TRBD1. The J segment lost 3 bases and the V segment lost 5 bases, leaving 6 bases of the junction unmatched. The V gene's germline CDR1 is SEHNR and CDR2 FQNEAQ (reference sequence). This CDR3 has 16 residues. The CDR3 sequence: CASSARTGGYTGELFF. The DNA for the CDR3 is TGTGCCAGCAGCGCCCGGACAGGGGGTTACACCGGGGAGCTGTTTTTT.

The rearrangement uses TRBV9 and TRBJ2-3, with 7 bases lining up with TRBD1. This CDR3 has 15 amino acids. J lost 7 bases, V lost 3 bases, and 11 bases had no gene match. CDR1 SGDLS and CDR2 YYNGEE come from the germline V gene. CDR3 protein: CASSADRALLYTQYF. DNA for the CDR3: TGTGCCAGCAGCGCTGACAGGGCCCTCCTATATACGCAGTATTTT.

The CDR3 protein is CASRIGSGSYEQYF. The CDR3 DNA follows: TGTGCCAGTAGGATCGGCTCAGGGTCCTACGAGCAGTACTTC. This chain joins TRBV19 and TRBJ2-7; D might be TRBD1 (5 bases). The germline V gene has CDR1 LNHDA and CDR2 SQIVND (reference sequence). The CDR3 spans 14 residues. The V gene lost 6 bases and the J gene lost 1 base, with 13 bases spanning the gap. Full variable domain (missing parts from reference TRBV19 and TRBJ2-7): DGGITQSPKYLFRKEGQNVTLSCEQNLNHDAMYWYRQDPGQGLRLIYYSQIVNDFQKGDIAEGYSVSREKKESFPLTVTSAQKNPTAFYLCASRIGSGSYEQYFGPGTRLTVT.

V and J are TRBV7-7 and TRBJ2-1; weak D call: TRBD2 (6 bases). V was trimmed by 1 base and J by 6 bases, leaving 10 bases between them. Germline CDR1 reads SSHAT; CDR2 reads FNYEAQ (reference sequence). The CDR3 covers 14 residues. The CDR3 DNA reads TGTGCCAGCAGCTTAGACGGGACTGTCAATGAGCAGTTCTTC. Its protein product is CASSLDGTVNEQFF. The full variable domain, with the rest looked up from reference TRBV7-7 and TRBJ2-1, is GAGVSQSPRYKVTKRGQDVTLRCDPISSHATLYWYQQALGQGPEFLTYFNYEAQPDKSGLPSDRFSAERPEGSISTLTIQRTEQRDSAMYRCASSLDGTVNEQFFGPGTRLTVL.

The chain recombines TRBV6-5 with TRBJ1-2, with TRBD1 matching over 7 bases. Per the germline V gene, CDR1 is MNHEY and CDR2 is SVGAGI. The CDR3 loop spans 14 amino acids. V dropped 4 bases and J dropped 4; count of bases not matched to a gene: 6. CDR3 nucleotide sequence: TGTGCCAGCAGTTGGCAGGCAGGGGGCTATGGCTACACCTTC. The encoded protein is CASSWQAGGYGYTF.

The CDR3 spells CASSVGQGNHEQYF. For the CDR3, the DNA is TGTGCCAGCAGCGTAGGACAGGGGAACCACGAGCAGTACTTC. This sequence joins TRBV7-3 and TRBJ2-7; 9 nucleotides line up with TRBD1. Germline V gene sequence: CDR1 SGHTA, CDR2 FQGTGA. CDR3 length: 14 residues. The V and J ends lost 5 bases and 5 bases, in that order; junction bases with no gene match: 7.

This chain connects TRBV13 to TRBJ2-1; weak D call: TRBD1 (6 bases). Germline V gene lookup returns CDR1 PRHDT and CDR2 FYEKMQ (reference sequence). The CDR3 has 14 amino acids. V lost 0 bases to trimming and J lost 7 bases, with 10 bases between them. In DNA form, the CDR3 reads TGTGCCAGCAGCTTAGGACAGGGCAGGAATGAGCAGTTCTTC. Translating gives CASSLGQGRNEQFF.

In this sample, this clone turned up a few times. The V call is TRBV2, the J call TRBJ2-1; 9 bases are shared with TRBD2. This CDR3 comprises 15 residues. Per the germline V gene, CDR1 is SNHLY and CDR2 is FYNNEI. The V gene end was trimmed by 4 bases and the J gene end by 9 bases; junction bases not matched to a gene: 10. The CDR3, as DNA: TGTGCCAGCAGTGGGGGCGGGGGGGCGGCGTTTGAGCAGTTCTTC. Amino acid sequence: CASSGGGGAAFEQFF.

The chain recombines TRBV7-8 with TRBJ2-3; perhaps TRBD1 as D (6 bases). Between the trimmed V and J ends, which lost 5 bases and 5 bases, there was a span of 11 bases. Germline V lookup: CDR1 SGHVS, CDR2 FQNEAQ. This CDR3 contains 13 residues. CDR3 sequence reads: CASSPPGEDTQYF. The DNA of the CDR3 is TGTGCCAGCAGCCCACCAGGGGAAGATACGCAGTATTTT.

This clone has a handful of counts. The rearrangement links TRBV25-1 to TRBJ2-7; D is undetermined. This CDR3 region has 11 residues. V dropped 4 bases and J dropped 4 bases, with 5 bases sitting between them. From germline, CDR1 is MGHDK and CDR2 SYGVNS. The CDR3 here is CASSVGYEQYF. CDR3 DNA: TGTGCCAGCAGTGTCGGGTACGAGCAGTACTTC.

This clone was counted between two and nine times. The chain joins TRBV6-6 to TRBJ1-4, with TRBD1 as a possible D gene (6 bases). V was cut by 6 bases and J by 4 bases, with 9 bases left in between. The CDR3 runs to 13 residues. The germline CDR1 and CDR2 sequences are MNHNY and SVGAGI (reference sequence). The chain's CDR3 is CASRDSINEKLFF. The CDR3 DNA is TGTGCCAGCAGGGACAGCATTAATGAAAAACTGTTTTTT.

This chain joins TRBV19 and TRBJ1-2; 8 bases fit TRBD1. The V gene's germline CDR1 is LNHDA and CDR2 SQIVND (reference sequence). Trimming cost V 6 bases and J 2 bases; bases outside gene matches: 5. The CDR3 sequence is 14 residues long. The CDR3 is CASSWTGQNYGYTF. Written as DNA, the CDR3 is TGTGCCAGTAGCTGGACAGGGCAGAACTATGGCTACACCTTC.

The rearrangement uses TRBV28 and TRBJ2-1; D is possibly TRBD1 (7 bases). The V end lost 3 bases, the J end lost 6 bases, and 9 bases lay between the germline ends. This CDR3 comprises 13 residues. Germline V gene lookup returns CDR1 MDHEN and CDR2 SYDVKM. The CDR3 region is CASSFQGGNEQFF. The CDR3 nucleotides are TGTGCCAGCAGTTTTCAGGGGGGCAATGAGCAGTTCTTC.

The genes are TRBV30 and TRBJ2-7, with TRBD2 matching 9 bases. Germline assignment: CDR1 GTSNPN and CDR2 SVGIG (reference sequence). Trimming at V came to 2 bases and at J to 5 bases, leaving 19 bases not matched to a gene. The CDR3 sequence is 18 residues long. The CDR3 region has the DNA TGTGCCTGGAGTCCCTTAGCGGGAGCTAATCCCGGAGTCGACGAGCAGTACTTC. Residues: CAWSPLAGANPGVDEQYF.

The V and J genes are TRBV10-3 and TRBJ2-5; weak D call: TRBD2 (6 bases). Near its end, the DNA agrees better with TRBJ2-7, so the J call may be wrong. The CDR3 totals 14 residues. CDR1 is ENHRY, CDR2 SYGVKD, per germline. CDR3 DNA sequence: TGTGCCATCAGTTCCGGGACTCCGAACTACGAGCAGTACTTC. Translated: CAISSGTPNYEQYF.